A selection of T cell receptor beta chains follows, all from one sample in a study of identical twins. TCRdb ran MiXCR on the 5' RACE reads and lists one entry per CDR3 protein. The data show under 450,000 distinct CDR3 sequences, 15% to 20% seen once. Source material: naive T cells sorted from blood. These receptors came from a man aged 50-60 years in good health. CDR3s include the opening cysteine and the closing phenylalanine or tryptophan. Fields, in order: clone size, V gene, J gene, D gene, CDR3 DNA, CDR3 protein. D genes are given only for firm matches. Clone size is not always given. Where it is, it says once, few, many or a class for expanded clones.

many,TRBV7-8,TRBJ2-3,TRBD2,TGTGCCAGCAGCTCCTTAGCGGGGGGGCACGCAGATACGCAGTATTTT,CASSSLAGGHADTQYF
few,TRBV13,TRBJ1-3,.,TGTGCCAGCAGCTTAGTACAGGGTCGGAACACCATATATTTT,CASSLVQGRNTIYF
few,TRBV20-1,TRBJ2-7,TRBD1,TGCAGTGCTCGATCCGGGACAGGGGAAAACGAGCAGTACTTC,CSARSGTGENEQYF
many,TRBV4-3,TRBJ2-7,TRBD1,TGCGCCAGCAGCCCCGGGACAGCTTCCTACGAGCAGTACTTC,CASSPGTASYEQYF
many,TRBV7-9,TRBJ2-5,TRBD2,TGTGCCAGCAGCTTCCCTGGGGGACTAGCGGGATCAGAGACCCAGTACTTC,CASSFPGGLAGSETQYF
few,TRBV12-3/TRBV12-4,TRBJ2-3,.,TGTGCCAGCAGCCCCCCGGGACACGGCACAGATACGCAGTATTTT,CASSPPGHGTDTQYF
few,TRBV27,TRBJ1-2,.,TGTGCCAGCAGTTCCTACCACGGGGGCTACACCTTC,CASSSYHGGYTF
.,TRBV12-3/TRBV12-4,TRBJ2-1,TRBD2,TGTGCCAGCAGTGCTGGACTAGCGGGCTACAATGAGCAGTTCTTC,CASSAGLAGYNEQFF
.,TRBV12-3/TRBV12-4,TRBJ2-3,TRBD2,TGTGCCAGCAGTTTAAACCAATGGGTAGCGGGAGGGCCGAACACAGATACGCAGTATTTT,CASSLNQWVAGGPNTDTQYF
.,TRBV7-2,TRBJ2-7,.,TGTGCCAGCAGCTTACCGGCAAGCTCCTACGAGCAGTACTTC,CASSLPASSYEQYF
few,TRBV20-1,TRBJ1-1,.,TGCAGTGCTAGGAGGGCGAACACTGAAGCTTTCTTT,CSARRANTEAFF
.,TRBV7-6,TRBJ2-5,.,TGTGCCAGCAGCTTAAGGGTTAGGGAGACCCAGTACTTC,CASSLRVRETQYF
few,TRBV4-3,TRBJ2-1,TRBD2,TGCGCCAGCAGCCAAGATACTAGCGGGAGATGGAATGAGCAGTTCTTC,CASSQDTSGRWNEQFF
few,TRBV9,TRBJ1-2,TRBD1,TGTGCCAGCAGCGGTACAGGGGGCTTCTATGGCTACACCTTC,CASSGTGGFYGYTF
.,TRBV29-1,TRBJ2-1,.,TGCAGCACTTCTAGTCGGAGCTCCTACAATGAGCAGTTCTTC,CSTSSRSSYNEQFF
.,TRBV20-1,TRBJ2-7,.,TGCAGTGCTAGAGTAGGAGACCGAACATACGAGCAGTACTTC,CSARVGDRTYEQYF
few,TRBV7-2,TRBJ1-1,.,TGTGCCAGCAGCTTAGTGGCCGGGGAAGCGGCTGAAGCTTTCTTT,CASSLVAGEAAEAFF
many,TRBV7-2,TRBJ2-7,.,TGTGCCAGCAGCTTCATGCAGACCTACGAGCAGTACTTC,CASSFMQTYEQYF
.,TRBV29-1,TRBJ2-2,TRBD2,TGCAGCGTTGGCGGGGGGATATCCGGGGAGCTGTTTTTT,CSVGGGISGELFF
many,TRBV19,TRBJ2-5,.,TGTGCCAGTAGTACAGAATGGACCCAGTACTTC,CASSTEWTQYF
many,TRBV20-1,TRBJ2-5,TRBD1,TGCAGTGCTAACAGGGGCGGTGAGACCCAGTACTTC,CSANRGGETQYF
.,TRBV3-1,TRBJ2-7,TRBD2,TGTGCCAGCAGCCCCATGGCAGGGAGGGTCTACGAGCAGTACTTC,CASSPMAGRVYEQYF
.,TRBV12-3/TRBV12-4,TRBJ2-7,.,TGTGCCAGCAGTTTTATTACCAACAGGTTCGACGAGCAGTACTTC,CASSFITNRFDEQYF
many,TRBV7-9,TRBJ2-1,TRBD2,TGTGCCAGCAGCTTAGGCGGGGGGGAGCAGTTCTTC,CASSLGGGEQFF
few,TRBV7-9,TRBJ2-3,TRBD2,TGTGCCAGCAGCCCTACTGGACTAGCGGGGGGTCCAGATACGCAGTATTTT,CASSPTGLAGGPDTQYF
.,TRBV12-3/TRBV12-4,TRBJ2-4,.,TGTGCCAGCAGTTCCGAATGGACGGTCAAAAACATTCAGTACTTC,CASSSEWTVKNIQYF
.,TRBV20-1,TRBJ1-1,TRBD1,TGCAGTGCTGCCCGGGACAGGGATGGCACTGAAGCTTTCTTT,CSAARDRDGTEAFF
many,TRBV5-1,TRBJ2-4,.,TGCGCCAGCAGCTTGGCCGAACGATTAGGAGACATTCAGTACTTC,CASSLAERLGDIQYF
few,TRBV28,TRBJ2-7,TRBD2,TGTGCCAGTATACCAACTGGGACTAGCGGGAGCGAGCAGTACTTC,CASIPTGTSGSEQYF
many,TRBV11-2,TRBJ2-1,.,TGTGCCAGCGGGCATTATAAGAGCTCCTACAATGAGCAGTTCTTC,CASGHYKSSYNEQFF
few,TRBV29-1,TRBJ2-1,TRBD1,TGCAGCGTTGCCTGGCGGGGACAGGGCTACAATGAGCAGTTCTTC,CSVAWRGQGYNEQFF
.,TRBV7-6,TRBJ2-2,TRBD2,TGTGCCAGCAGCTGGCTAGCGGGGGGGGAGCACCGGGAGCTGTTTTTT,CASSWLAGGEHRELFF
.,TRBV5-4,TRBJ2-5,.,TGTGCCAGCAGCGTGAACCAGGGGTACCAAGAGACCCAGTACTTC,CASSVNQGYQETQYF
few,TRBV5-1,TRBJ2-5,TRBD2,TGCGCCAGCAGCGCCCGACTAGCGGGGGTCCAAGAGACCCAGTACTTC,CASSARLAGVQETQYF
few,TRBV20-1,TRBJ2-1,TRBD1,TGCAGTGCTAACAGACAGGGGGTCCACAATGAGCAGTTCTTC,CSANRQGVHNEQFF
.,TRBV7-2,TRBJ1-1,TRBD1,TGTGCCAGCAGTTCGGACAGGGGGGTCACTGAAGCTTTCTTT,CASSSDRGVTEAFF
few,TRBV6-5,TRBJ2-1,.,TGTGCCAGCAGTTACCCGACAGTTAACAATGAGCAGTTCTTC,CASSYPTVNNEQFF
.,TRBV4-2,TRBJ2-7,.,TGTGCCAGCAGCCAAGATGTTGGAATTGGACCTGACTCCTACGAGCAGTACTTC,CASSQDVGIGPDSYEQYF
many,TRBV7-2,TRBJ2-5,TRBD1,TGTGCCAGCAGCGTAGGAGACAGGGGGGTTTTGAAGACCCAGTACTTC,CASSVGDRGVLKTQYF
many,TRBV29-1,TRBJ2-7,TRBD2,TGCAGCGTTGATACCGGGACTAACTACGAGCAGTACTTC,CSVDTGTNYEQYF
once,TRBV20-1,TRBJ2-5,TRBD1,TGCAGTGCTAGCTCAGGGGGCGCAATAGAGACCCAGTACTTC,CSASSGGAIETQYF
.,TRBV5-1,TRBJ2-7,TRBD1,TGCGCCAGCAGCTCTCAGGGGGCGCCCGGGAACGAGCAGTACTTC,CASSSQGAPGNEQYF